This T cell receptor beta chain was profiled in a study of blood T cell repertoires in COVID-19. The overall study: Italy, Spain and the United States were the sources of the convalescent and acute COVID-19 samples. From T cells, B-cell-depleted T cells, or PBMCs came the material, which was cDNA or gDNA.

Methods used by the authors: How many nucleated cells were present was estimated from reference gene primer amplification. The repertoire was sequenced with immunoSEQ multiplex PCR; TCRdb's copy has only in-frame clones and lacks some. D and trimming were read from the DNA, whereas the V and J calls and clone size are those reported in that table. The repertoire holds about 180,000 clones, with roughly 86% as singletons. CDR1 and CDR2 (germline): MNHEY, SMNVEV (reference sequence). This CDR3 is built from 15 residues. Trimming shortened V by 8 bases and J by 3 bases, and 19 bases separated the two germline ends.

The origin of this receptor is a man aged 40-49 years with active or convalescent COVID-19. The specimen sequenced was peripheral blood. The J gene is TRBJ1-1, the V gene TRBV27; maybe TRBD1 (6 bases). The CDR3 DNA reads as TGTGCCAGCCGTCAGACTGCGGGGGCCCACACTGAAGCTTTCTTT. It is translated as CASRQTAGAHTEAFF.